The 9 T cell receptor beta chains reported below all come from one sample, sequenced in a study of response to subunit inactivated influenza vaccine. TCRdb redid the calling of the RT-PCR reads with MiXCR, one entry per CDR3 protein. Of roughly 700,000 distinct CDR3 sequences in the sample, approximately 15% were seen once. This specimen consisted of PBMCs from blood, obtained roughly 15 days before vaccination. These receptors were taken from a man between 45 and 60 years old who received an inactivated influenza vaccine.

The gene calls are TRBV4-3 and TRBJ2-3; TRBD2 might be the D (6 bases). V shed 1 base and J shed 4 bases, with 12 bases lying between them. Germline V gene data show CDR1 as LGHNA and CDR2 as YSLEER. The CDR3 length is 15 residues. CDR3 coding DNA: TGCGCCAGCAGCCAAGGGAGGGGAGGCCCAGATACGCAGTATTTT. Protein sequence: CASSQGRGGPDTQYF.

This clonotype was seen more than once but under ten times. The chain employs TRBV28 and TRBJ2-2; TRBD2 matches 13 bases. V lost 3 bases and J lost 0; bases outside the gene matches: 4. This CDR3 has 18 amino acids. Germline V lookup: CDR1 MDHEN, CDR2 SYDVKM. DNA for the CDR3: TGTGCCAGCAGTTTCAGGACTAGCGGGGGTTCGAACACCGGGGAGCTGTTTTTT. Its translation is CASSFRTSGGSNTGELFF.

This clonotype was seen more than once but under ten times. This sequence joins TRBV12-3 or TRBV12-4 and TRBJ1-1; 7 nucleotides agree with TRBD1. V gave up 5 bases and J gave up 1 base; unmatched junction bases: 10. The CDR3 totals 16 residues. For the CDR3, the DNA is TGTGCCAGCAGTCCTCTGACAGGGAGCAAGAACACTGAAGCTTTCTTT. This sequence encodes CASSPLTGSKNTEAFF.

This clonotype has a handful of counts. The CDR3 nucleotides are TGCAGTGCTAGACCCACCACCGGGGAGCTGTTTTTT. It translates to CSARPTTGELFF. The gene calls are TRBV20-1 and TRBJ2-2, with D unresolved. CDR1 and CDR2 (germline): DFQATT, SNEGSKA (reference sequence). The length of the CDR3 is 12 residues. Trimming pared 2 bases from V and 4 bases from J, leaving 5 bases between.

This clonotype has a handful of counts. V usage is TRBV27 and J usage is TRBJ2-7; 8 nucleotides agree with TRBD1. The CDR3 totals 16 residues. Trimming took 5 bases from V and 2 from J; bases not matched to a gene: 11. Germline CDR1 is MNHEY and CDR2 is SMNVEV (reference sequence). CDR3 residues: CASSPFGDRGTYEQYF. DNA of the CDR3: TGTGCCAGCAGTCCCTTCGGCGACAGGGGCACCTACGAGCAGTACTTC.

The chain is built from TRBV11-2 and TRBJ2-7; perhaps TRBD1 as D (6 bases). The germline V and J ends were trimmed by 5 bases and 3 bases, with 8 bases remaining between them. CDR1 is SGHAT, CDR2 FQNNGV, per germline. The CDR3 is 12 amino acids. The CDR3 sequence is CASSGQLYEQYF. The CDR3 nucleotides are TGTGCCAGCAGCGGACAGCTCTACGAGCAGTACTTC.

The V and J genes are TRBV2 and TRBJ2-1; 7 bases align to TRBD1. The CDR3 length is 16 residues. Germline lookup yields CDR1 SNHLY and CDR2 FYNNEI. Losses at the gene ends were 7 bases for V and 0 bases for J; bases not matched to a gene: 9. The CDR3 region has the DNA TGTGCCAGCATGGGACAGCTACTCAGCTCCTACAATGAGCAGTTCTTC. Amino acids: CASMGQLLSSYNEQFF.

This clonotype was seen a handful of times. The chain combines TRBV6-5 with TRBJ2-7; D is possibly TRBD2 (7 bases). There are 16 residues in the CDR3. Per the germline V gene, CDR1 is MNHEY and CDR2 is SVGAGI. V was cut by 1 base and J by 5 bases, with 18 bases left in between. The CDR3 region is CASSYFGRGQSHEQYF. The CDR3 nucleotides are TGTGCCAGCAGTTACTTCGGGCGGGGGCAGAGTCACGAGCAGTACTTC.

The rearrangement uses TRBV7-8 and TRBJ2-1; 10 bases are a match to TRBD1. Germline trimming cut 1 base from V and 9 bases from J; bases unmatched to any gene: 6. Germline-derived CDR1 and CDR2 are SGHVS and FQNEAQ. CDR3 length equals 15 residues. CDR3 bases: TGTGCCAGCAGCTTAGTAGGACAGGGGGGAGGTGAGCAGTTCTTC. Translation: CASSLVGQGGGEQFF.